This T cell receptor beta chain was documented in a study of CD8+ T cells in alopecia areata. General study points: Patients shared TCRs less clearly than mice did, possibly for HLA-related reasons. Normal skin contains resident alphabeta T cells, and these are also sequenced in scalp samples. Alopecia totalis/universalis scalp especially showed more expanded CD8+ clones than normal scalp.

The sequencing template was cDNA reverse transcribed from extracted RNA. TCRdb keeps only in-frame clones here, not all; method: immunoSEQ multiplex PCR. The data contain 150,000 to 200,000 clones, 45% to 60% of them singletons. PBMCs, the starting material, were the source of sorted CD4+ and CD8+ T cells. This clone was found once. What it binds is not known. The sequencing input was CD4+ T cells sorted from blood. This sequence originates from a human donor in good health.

CDR3 residues: CSAGSSSYNEQFF. The CDR3 nucleotides read TGCAGCGCAGGGAGCAGCTCCTACAATGAGCAGTTCTTC. The chain recombines TRBV29-1 with TRBJ2-1; D possibly matches TRBD1 or TRBD2 (5 bases each). Germline V gives CDR1 SQVTM, CDR2 ANQGSEA. Trimming pared 7 bases from V and 0 bases from J, leaving 10 bases between. This CDR3 has 13 residues.